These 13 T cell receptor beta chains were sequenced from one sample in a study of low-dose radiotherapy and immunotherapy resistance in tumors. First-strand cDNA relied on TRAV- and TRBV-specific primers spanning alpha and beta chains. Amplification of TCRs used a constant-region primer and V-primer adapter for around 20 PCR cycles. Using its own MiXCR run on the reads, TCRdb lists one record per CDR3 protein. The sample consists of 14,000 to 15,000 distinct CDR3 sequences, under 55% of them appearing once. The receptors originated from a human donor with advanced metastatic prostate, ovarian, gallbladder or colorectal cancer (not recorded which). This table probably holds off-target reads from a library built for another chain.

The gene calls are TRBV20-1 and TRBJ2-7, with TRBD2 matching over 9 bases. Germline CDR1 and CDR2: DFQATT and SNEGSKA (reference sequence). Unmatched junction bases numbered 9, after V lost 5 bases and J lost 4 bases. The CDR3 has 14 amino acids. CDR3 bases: TGCAGTGCTCCAGCGGGGGGCTTCCAATACGAGCAGTACTTC. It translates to CSAPAGGFQYEQYF.

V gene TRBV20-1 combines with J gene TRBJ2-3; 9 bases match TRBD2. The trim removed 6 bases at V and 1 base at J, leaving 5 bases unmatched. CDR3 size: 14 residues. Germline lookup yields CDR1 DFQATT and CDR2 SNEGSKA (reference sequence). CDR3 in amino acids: CSARTSAGTDTQYF. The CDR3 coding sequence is TGCAGTGCCCGGACTAGCGCGGGCACAGATACGCAGTATTTT.

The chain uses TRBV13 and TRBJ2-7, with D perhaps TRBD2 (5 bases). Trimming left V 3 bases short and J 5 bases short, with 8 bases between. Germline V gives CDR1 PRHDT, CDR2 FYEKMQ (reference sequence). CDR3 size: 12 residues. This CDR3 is CASSLGSDEQYF. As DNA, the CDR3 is TGTGCCAGCAGCTTGGGTAGCGACGAGCAGTACTTC.

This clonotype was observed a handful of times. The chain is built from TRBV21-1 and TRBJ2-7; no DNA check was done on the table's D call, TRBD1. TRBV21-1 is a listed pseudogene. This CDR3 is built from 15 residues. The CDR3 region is CASRNGTIRSYEQYF. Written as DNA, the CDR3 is TGTGCCAGCAGAAATGGGACAATCCGCTCCTACGAGCAGTACTTC.

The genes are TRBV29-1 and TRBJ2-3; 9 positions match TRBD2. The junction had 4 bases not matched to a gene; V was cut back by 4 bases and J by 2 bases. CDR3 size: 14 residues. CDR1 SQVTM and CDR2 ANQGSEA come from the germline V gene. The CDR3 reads CSVVQRGVTDTQYF. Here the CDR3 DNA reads TGCAGCGTTGTTCAGCGGGGGGTCACAGATACGCAGTATTTT.

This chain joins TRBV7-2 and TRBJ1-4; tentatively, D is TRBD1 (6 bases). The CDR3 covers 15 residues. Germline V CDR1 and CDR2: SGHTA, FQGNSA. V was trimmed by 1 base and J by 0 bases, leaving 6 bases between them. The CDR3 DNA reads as TGTGCCAGCAGCTTAGGGGGGCCAACTAATGAAAAACTGTTTTTT. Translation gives CASSLGGPTNEKLFF.

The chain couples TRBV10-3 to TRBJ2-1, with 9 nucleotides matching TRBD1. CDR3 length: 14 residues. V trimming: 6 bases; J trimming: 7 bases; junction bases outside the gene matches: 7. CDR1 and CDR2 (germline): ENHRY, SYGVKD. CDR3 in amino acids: CAIRQGAMGNEQFF. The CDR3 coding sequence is TGTGCCATCAGACAGGGGGCTATGGGAAATGAGCAGTTCTTC.

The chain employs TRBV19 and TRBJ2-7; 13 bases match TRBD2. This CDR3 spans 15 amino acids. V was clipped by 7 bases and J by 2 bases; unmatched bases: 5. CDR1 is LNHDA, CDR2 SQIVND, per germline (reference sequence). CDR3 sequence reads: CASTGGLAGTYEQYF. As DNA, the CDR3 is TGTGCCAGTACCGGGGGACTAGCGGGAACCTACGAGCAGTACTTC.

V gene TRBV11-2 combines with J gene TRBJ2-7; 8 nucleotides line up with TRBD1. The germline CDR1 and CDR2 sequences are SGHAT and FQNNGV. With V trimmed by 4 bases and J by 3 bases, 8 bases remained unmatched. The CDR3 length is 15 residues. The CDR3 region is CASSSVPGGGYEQYF. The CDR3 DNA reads TGTGCCAGCAGCTCAGTTCCAGGGGGCGGCTACGAGCAGTACTTC.

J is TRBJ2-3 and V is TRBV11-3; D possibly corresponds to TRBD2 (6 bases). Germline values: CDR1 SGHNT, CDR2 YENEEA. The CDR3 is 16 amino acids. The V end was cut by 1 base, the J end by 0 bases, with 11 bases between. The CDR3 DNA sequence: TGTGCCAGCAGCTTAGGTGCGGGGAGGAGCACAGATACGCAGTATTTT. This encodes CASSLGAGRSTDTQYF.

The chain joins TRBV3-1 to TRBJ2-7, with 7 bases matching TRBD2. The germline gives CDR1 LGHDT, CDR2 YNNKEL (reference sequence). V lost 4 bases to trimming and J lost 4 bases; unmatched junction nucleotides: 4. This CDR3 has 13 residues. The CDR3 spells CASSRSGGYEQYF. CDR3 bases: TGTGCCAGCAGCCGATCGGGAGGTTACGAGCAGTACTTC.

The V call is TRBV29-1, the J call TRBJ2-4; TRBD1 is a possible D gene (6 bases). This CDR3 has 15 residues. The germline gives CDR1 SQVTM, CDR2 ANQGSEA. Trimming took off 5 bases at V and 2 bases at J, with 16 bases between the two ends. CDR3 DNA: TGCAGCGTTACCAAGGACAGACGATCCAAAAACATTCAGTACTTC. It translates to CSVTKDRRSKNIQYF. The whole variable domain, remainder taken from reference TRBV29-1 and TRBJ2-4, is SAVISQKPSRDICQRGTSLTIQCQVDSQVTMMFWYRQQPGQSLTLIATANQGSEATYESGFVIDKFPISRPNLTFSTLTVSNMSPEDSSIYLCSVTKDRRSKNIQYFGAGTRLSVL.

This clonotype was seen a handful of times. The CDR3 nucleotides are TGTGCCAGCAGCTTATTCAGCGGGGAGATCTACGAGCAGTACTTC. Translation gives CASSLFSGEIYEQYF. J is TRBJ2-7 and V is TRBV7-2, with 7 bases identical to TRBD2. The CDR3 runs to 15 residues. Trimming cost V 2 bases and J 3 bases; bases outside gene matches: 7. Germline CDR1 is SGHTA and CDR2 is FQGNSA.